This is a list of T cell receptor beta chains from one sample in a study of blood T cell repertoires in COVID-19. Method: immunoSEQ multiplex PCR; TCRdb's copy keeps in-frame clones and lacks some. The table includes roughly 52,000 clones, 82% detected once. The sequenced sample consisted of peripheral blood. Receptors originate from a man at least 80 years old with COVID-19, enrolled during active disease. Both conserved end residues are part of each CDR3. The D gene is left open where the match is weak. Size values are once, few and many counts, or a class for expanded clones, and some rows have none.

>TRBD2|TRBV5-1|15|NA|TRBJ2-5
TGCGCCAGCAGCTTGGTGGCGGCGGGAGGAGAGACCCAGTACTTC
CASSLVAAGGETQYF
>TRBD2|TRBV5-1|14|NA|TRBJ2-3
TGCGCCAGCCAGACTAGCGGGATCACAGATACGCAGTATTTT
CASQTSGITDTQYF
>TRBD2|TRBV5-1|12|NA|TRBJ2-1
TGCGCCAGCAGCTTTAGCGGGGCGGGGGAGTTCTTC
CASSFSGAGEFF
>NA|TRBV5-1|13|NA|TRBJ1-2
TGCGCCAGCAGCTTGGAGAACGGCGGTGGCTACACCTTC
CASSLENGGGYTF
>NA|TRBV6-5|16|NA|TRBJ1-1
TGTGCCAGCAGTTACTCGAACTCTCTACTGGACACTGAAGCTTTCTTT
CASSYSNSLLDTEAFF
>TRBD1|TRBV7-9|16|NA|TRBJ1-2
TGTGCCAGCAGCCGGGACGTAGGGACAGAAAACTATGGCTACACCTTC
CASSRDVGTENYGYTF
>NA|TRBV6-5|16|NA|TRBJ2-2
TGTGCCAGCAGTTACGGTCGGGCTCGGGGGACCGGGGAGCTGTTTTTT
CASSYGRARGTGELFF
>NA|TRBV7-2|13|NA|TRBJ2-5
TGTGCCAGCAGCCGGGGGAAGGAGGAGACCCAGTACTTC
CASSRGKEETQYF
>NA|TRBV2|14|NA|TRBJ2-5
TGTGCCAGCAGTGGACAGCTAAGAGAAGAGACCCAGTACTTC
CASSGQLREETQYF
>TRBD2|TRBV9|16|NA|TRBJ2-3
TGTGCCAGCAGCTTGAGGACTAGCGGGCGCACAGATACGCAGTATTTT
CASSLRTSGRTDTQYF
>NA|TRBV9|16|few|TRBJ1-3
TGTGCCAGCAGCGTAGTCCAGGGGAGCTCTGGAAACACCATATATTTT
CASSVVQGSSGNTIYF
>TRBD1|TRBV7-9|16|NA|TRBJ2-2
TGTGCCAGCAGCTCAGGGGACAGGGGGCTCACCGGGGAGCTGTTTTTT
CASSSGDRGLTGELFF
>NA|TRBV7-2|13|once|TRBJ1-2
TGTGCCAGCAGCTTAGAACAGCCCTATGGCTACACCTTC
CASSLEQPYGYTF
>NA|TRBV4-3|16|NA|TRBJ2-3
TGCGCCAGCAGCCCCCTGGCGCTTGCGGGCACAGATACGCAGTATTTT
CASSPLALAGTDTQYF
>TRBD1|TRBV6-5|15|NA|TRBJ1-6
TGTGCCAGCCGTAGGCCGGGACAGAGAAATTCACCCCTCCACTTT
CASRRPGQRNSPLHF
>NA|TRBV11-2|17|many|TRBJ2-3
TGTGCCAGCAGCCCCGTCGTAGGGACATCTGAAACAGATACGCAGTATTTT
CASSPVVGTSETDTQYF
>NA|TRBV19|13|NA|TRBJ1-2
TGTGCCAGTAGCCCTCGGGGGTACCTAAGTGACACCTTC
CASSPRGYLSDTF
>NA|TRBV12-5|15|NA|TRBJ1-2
TGTGCTAGTGGTTTCAATACAGGAACCTCTATGGGCTACACCTTC
CASGFNTGTSMGYTF
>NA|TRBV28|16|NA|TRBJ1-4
TGTGCCAGCCTCTCCCGGTGGCAGGGAGGGGAGGAGAAACTGTTTTTT
CASLSRWQGGEEKLFF
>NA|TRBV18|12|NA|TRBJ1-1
TGTGCCAGCTCACCCGGGGGGTATGAAGCTTTCTTT
CASSPGGYEAFF
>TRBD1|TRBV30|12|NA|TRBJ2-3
TGTGCCTGGAGTTACAGGGGGCCTCAGCAGTATTTT
CAWSYRGPQQYF
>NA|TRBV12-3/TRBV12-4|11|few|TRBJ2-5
TGTGCCAGCAGGACATCAGAGACCCAGTACTTC
CASRTSETQYF
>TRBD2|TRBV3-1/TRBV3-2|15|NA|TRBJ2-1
TGTGCCAGCAGCCAAAAGGCTAGCGGGAGGCATGAGCAGTTCTTC
CASSQKASGRHEQFF
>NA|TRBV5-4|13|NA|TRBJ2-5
TGTGCCAGCAGCGCGGGGGCGTGGGAGACCCAGTACTTC
CASSAGAWETQYF
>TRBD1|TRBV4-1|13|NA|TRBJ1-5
TGCGCCAGCAGCCAAGATACCGGGACAGTCCAGCATTTT
CASSQDTGTVQHF
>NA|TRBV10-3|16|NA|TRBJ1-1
TGTGCCATCAGCGAATTTACCGGGACTTCGAACACTGAAGCTTTCTTT
CAISEFTGTSNTEAFF
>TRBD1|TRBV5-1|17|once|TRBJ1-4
TGCGCCAGCAGCTCCGGGACAGAGCAGGGGGGAACTGAAAAACTGTTTTTT
CASSSGTEQGGTEKLFF